This is a list of T cell receptor beta chains from one sample in a study of CD8+ T cells in alopecia areata. Measured with immunoSEQ multiplex PCR; TCRdb has only the in-frame clones, and not every one. Of some 130,000 clones in the sample, approximately 49% were seen once. The sequencing here drew on CD8+ T cells sorted from blood, taken at week 0. These receptors came from a human donor with alopecia areata. CDR3s include the opening cysteine and the closing phenylalanine or tryptophan. A D gene is named only where the DNA matches it firmly. Clone size appears in some rows only: once, few, many, or a class for an expanded clone.

d_call,j_call,v_call,clone_size,cdr3_aa,cdr3_nt
NA,TRBJ2-7,TRBV5-6,few,CASSFWLETYEQYF,TGTGCCAGCAGCTTCTGGTTAGAGACCTACGAGCAGTACTTC
NA,TRBJ1-1,TRBV5-6,NA,CASSLGRRGTEAFF,TGTGCCAGCAGCCTTGGACGGAGGGGGACTGAAGCTTTCTTT
NA,TRBJ1-2,TRBV30,NA,CAWSVGKIYGYTF,TGTGCCTGGAGTGTCGGCAAAATCTATGGCTACACCTTC
NA,TRBJ1-5,TRBV15,NA,CATSPVDPLLIGNQPQHF,TGTGCCACCAGCCCCGTCGATCCACTCCTTATTGGCAATCAGCCCCAGCATTTT
NA,TRBJ1-1,TRBV4-3,few,CASSRTSNTEAFF,TGCGCCAGCAGCCGTACCAGCAACACTGAAGCTTTCTTT
NA,TRBJ1-6,TRBV7-6,NA,CASSAGDRNSPLHF,TGTGCCAGCTCAGCCGGGGATCGTAATTCACCCCTCCACTTT
NA,TRBJ1-3,TRBV29-1,few,CSVAGDSGNTIYF,TGCAGCGTTGCAGGAGACTCTGGAAACACCATATATTTT
NA,TRBJ2-5,TRBV29-1,NA,CSETGVHGQETQYF,TGCAGCGAGACAGGAGTACACGGCCAAGAGACCCAGTACTTC
NA,TRBJ2-7,TRBV28,few,CASSLGRGYEQYF,TGTGCCAGCAGTTTAGGCAGAGGCTACGAGCAGTACTTC
NA,TRBJ2-3,TRBV9,few,CASSAPEFRQSTDTQYF,TGTGCCAGCAGCGCACCGGAGTTTAGACAGAGCACAGATACGCAGTATTTT
NA,TRBJ1-2,TRBV29-1,few,CSVQPGSDYGYTF,TGCAGCGTACAGCCCGGGTCTGACTATGGCTACACCTTC
TRBD2,TRBJ2-5,TRBV5-1,NA,CASSLNGLAGGQETQYF,TGCGCCAGCAGCTTGAACGGACTAGCGGGGGGCCAAGAGACCCAGTACTTC
NA,TRBJ1-2,TRBV7-6,NA,CASSLVAADYGYTF,TGTGCCAGCAGCTTAGTCGCGGCAGACTATGGCTACACCTTC
TRBD1,TRBJ2-7,TRBV5-1,NA,CASSAGQAYEQYF,TGCGCCAGCAGCGCGGGACAGGCCTACGAGCAGTACTTC
NA,TRBJ2-7,TRBV4-2,few,CASSQVGTGPYEQYF,TGTGCCAGCAGCCAAGTCGGGACTGGTCCCTACGAGCAGTACTTC
NA,TRBJ2-7,TRBV7-2,NA,CASSSQDSPYEQYF,TGTGCCAGCAGCTCCCAGGACAGCCCCTACGAGCAGTACTTC
NA,TRBJ2-7,TRBV29-1,NA,CSVTGLFLEQYF,TGCAGCGTAACCGGGCTGTTCCTCGAGCAGTACTTC
NA,TRBJ2-7,TRBV10-3,few,CAISGSGTGYEQYF,TGTGCCATCAGTGGGTCCGGCACAGGTTACGAGCAGTACTTC